The clone carrying this T cell receptor (beta chain) was recorded many times. Antigen unknown. The read comes to an end 3 residues before the CDR3 does, leaving the germline J gene to fill in the end. The sample belongs to a study of T cell clonality in common variable immunodeficiency. Study results and limitations: Reportedly, TCR beta sequences from common variable immunodeficiency showed fewer deletions and N-nucleotide insertions.

The V gene's germline CDR1 is GTSNPN and CDR2 SVGIG (reference sequence). The CDR3 contains 11 residues. Losses at the gene ends were 5 bases for V and 3 bases for J; bases not matched to a gene: 0. Both groups were predominantly of Caucasian heritage. Sequencing input was equivalent genomic DNA from CVID and controls. Here immunoSEQ multiplex PCR was the method, and the copy in TCRdb shows in-frame clones only, minus some. The record shows 75,000 to 85,000 clones for this sample, with no singletons present. The TCR was taken from a person aged 18 to 70 in good health. This chain joins TRBV30 and TRBJ2-5; 7 nucleotides align to TRBD1. Sequencing was carried out using peripheral blood mononuclear cells. CDR3: CAWDREETQYF. Partial CDR3 DNA: TGTGCCTGGGACAGGGAAGAGACC.